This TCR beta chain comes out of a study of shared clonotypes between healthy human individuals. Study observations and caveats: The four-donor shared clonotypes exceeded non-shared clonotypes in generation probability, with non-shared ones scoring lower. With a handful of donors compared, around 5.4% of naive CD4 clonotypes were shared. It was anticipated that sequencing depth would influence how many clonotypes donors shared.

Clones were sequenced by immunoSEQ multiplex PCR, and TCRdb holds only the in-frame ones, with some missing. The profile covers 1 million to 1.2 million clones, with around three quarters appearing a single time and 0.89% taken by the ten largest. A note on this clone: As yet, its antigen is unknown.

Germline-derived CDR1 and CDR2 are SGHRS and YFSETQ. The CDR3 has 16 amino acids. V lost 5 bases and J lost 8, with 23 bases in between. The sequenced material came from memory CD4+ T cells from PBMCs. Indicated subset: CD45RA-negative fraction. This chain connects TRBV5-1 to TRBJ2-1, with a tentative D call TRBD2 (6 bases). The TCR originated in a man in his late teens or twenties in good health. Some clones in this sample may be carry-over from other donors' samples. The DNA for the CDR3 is TGCGCCAGCAGATGGGCGCGCGGGGAGGTGTTTCATGAGCAGTTCTTC. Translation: CASRWARGEVFHEQFF.